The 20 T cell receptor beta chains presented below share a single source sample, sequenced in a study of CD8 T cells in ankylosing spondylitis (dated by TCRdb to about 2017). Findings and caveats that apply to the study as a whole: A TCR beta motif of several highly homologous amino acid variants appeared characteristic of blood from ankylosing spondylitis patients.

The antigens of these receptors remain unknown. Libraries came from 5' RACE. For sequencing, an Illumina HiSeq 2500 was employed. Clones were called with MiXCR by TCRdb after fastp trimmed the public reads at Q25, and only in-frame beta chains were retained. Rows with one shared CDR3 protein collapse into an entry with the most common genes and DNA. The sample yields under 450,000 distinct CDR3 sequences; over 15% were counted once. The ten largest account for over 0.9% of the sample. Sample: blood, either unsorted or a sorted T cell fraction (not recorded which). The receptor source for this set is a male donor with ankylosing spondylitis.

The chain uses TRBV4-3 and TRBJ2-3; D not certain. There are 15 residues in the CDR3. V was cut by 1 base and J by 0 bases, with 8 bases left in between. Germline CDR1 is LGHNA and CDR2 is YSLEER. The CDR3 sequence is CASSQARRSTDTQYF. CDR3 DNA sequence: TGCGCCAGCAGCCAAGCTCGCAGGAGCACAGATACGCAGTATTTT.

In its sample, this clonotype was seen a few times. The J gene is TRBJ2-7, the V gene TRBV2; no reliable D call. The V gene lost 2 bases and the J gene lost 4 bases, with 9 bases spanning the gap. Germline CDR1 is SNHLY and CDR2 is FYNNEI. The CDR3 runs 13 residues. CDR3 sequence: CASSERFGYEQYF. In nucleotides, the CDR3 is TGTGCCAGCAGTGAACGGTTTGGATACGAGCAGTACTTC. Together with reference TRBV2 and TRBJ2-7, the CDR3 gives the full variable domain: EPEVTQTPSHQVTQMGQEVILRCVPISNHLYFYWYRQILGQKVEFLVSFYNNEISEKSEIFDDQFSVERPDGSNFTLKIRSTKLEDSAMYFCASSERFGYEQYFGPGTRLTVT.

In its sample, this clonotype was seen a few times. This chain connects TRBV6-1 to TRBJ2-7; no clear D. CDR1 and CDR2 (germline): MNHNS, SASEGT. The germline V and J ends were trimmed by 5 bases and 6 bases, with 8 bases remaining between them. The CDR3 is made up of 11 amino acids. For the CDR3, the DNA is TGTGCCAGCAGTTTACTCCTCGAGCAGTACTTC. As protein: CASSLLLEQYF.

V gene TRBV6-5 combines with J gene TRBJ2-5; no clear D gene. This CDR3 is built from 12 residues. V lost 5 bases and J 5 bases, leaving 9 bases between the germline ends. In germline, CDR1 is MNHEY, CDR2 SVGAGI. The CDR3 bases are TGTGCCAGCAGTCCGGGTTGGGAGACCCAGTACTTC. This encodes CASSPGWETQYF.

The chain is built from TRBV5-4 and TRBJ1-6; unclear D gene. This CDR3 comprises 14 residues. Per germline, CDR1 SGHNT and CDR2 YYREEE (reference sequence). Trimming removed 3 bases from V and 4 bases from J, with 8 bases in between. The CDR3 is CASSSREYNSPLHF. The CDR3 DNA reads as TGTGCCAGCAGCTCCCGGGAATATAATTCACCCCTCCACTTT.

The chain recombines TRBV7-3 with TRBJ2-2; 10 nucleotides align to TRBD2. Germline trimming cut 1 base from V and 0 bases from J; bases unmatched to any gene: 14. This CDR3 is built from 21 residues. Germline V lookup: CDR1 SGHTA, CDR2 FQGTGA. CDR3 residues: CASSLKVTGLAGETNTGELFF. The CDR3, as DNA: TGTGCCAGCAGCTTAAAAGTCACTGGGCTAGCGGGGGAGACGAACACCGGGGAGCTGTTTTTT.

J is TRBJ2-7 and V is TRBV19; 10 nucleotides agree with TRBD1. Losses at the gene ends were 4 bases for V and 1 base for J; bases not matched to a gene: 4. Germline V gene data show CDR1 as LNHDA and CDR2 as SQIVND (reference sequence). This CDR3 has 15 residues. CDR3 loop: CASSTDRGPSYEQYF. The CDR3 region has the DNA TGTGCCAGTAGTACCGACAGGGGGCCGTCCTACGAGCAGTACTTC.

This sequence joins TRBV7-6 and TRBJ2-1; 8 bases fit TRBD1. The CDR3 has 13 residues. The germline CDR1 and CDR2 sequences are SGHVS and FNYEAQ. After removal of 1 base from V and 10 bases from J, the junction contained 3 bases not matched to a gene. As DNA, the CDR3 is TGTGCCAGCAGCTTAGGCGGGACAGGAGAGCAGTTCTTC. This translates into CASSLGGTGEQFF.

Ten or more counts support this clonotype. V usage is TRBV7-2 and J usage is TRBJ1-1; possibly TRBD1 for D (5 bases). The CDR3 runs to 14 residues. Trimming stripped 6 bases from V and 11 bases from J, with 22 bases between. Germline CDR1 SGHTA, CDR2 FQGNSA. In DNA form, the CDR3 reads TGTGCCAGCAGTGGGGAGGGGATAGGGTCCTTGGCTTTCTTT. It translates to CASSGEGIGSLAFF.

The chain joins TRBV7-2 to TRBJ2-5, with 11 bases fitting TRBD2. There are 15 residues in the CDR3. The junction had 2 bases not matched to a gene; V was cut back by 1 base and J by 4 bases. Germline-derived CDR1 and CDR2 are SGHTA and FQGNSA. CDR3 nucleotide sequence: TGTGCCAGCAGCTTAGGAGGGACTAGCGGAGAGACCCAGTACTTC. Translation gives CASSLGGTSGETQYF.

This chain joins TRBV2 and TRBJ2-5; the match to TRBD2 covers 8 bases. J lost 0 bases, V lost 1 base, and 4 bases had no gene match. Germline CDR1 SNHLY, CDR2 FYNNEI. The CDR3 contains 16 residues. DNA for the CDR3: TGTGCCAGCAGTGAAGTAAGCGGGAGATACCAAGAGACCCAGTACTTC. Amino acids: CASSEVSGRYQETQYF.

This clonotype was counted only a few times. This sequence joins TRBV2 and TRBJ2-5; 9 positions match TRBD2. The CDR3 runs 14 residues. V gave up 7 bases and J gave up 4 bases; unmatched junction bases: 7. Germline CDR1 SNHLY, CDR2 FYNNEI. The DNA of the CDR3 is TGTGCCAGCAACACCGGGACTAGCCGAGAGACCCAGTACTTC. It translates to CASNTGTSRETQYF.

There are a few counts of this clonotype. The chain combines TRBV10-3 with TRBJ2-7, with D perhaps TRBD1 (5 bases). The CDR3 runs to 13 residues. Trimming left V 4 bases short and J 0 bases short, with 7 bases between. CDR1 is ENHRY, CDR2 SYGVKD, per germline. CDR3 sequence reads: CAISVDSSYEQYF. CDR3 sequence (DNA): TGTGCCATCAGTGTCGACAGCTCCTACGAGCAGTACTTC.

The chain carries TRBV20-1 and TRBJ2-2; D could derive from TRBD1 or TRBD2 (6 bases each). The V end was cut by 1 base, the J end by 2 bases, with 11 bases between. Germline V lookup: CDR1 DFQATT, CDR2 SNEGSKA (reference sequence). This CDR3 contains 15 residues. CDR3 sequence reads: CSARVADRNTGELFF. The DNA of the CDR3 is TGCAGTGCTAGAGTAGCGGACAGAAACACCGGGGAGCTGTTTTTT.

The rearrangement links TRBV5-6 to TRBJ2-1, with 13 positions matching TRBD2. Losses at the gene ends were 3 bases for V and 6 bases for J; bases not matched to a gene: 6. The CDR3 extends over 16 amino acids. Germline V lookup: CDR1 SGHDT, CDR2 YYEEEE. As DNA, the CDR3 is TGTGCCAGCAGCTCAGGACTAGCGGGAGTCAGCAATGAGCAGTTCTTC. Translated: CASSSGLAGVSNEQFF.

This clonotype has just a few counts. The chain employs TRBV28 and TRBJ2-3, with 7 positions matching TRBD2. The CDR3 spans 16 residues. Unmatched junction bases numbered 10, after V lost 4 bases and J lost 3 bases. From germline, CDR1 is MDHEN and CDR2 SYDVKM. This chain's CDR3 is CASSSRGGSGTDTQYF. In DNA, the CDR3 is TGTGCCAGCAGTTCAAGGGGCGGGAGTGGGACAGATACGCAGTATTTT.

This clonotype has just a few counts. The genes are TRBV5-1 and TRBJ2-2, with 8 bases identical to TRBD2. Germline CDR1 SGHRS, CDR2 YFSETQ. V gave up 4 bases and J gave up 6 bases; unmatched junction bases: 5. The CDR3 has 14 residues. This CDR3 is CASSTGLAPGELFF. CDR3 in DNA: TGCGCCAGCAGCACCGGACTAGCTCCCGGGGAGCTGTTTTTT. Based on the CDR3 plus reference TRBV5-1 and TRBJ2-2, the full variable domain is KAGVTQTPRYLIKTRGQQVTLSCSPISGHRSVSWYQQTPGQGLQFLFEYFSETQRNKGNFPGRFSGRQFSNSRSEMNVSTLELGDSALYLCASSTGLAPGELFFGEGSRLTVL.

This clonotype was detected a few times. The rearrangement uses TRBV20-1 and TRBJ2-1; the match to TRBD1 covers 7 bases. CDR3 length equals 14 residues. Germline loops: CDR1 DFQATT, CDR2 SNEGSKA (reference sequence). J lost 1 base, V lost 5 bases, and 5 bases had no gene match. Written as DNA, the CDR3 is TGCAGTGCTCCCCGGGACAGTTCCTACAATGAGCAGTTCTTC. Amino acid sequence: CSAPRDSSYNEQFF.

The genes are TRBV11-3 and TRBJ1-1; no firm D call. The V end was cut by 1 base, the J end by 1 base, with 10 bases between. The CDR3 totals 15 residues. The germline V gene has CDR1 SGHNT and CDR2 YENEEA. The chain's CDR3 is CASSLVDTSNTEAFF. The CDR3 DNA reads TGTGCCAGCAGCTTAGTTGACACGTCGAACACTGAAGCTTTCTTT. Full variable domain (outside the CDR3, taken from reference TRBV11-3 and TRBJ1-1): EAGVVQSPRYKIIEKKQPVAFWCNPISGHNTLYWYLQNLGQGPELLIRYENEEAVDDSQLPKDRFSAERLKGVDSTLKIQPAELGDSAVYLCASSLVDTSNTEAFFGQGTRLTVV.

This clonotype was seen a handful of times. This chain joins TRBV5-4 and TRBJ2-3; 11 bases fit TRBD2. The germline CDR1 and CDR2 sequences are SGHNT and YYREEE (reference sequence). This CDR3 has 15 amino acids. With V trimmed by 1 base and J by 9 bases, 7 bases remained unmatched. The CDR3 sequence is CASSLTSGGGMTQYF. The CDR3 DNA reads TGTGCCAGCAGCTTGACTAGCGGGGGTGGGATGACGCAGTATTTT.